This T cell receptor beta chain came from a study of cytomegalovirus exposure and HLA in healthy donors. The PCR employed 60 Vbeta primers together with 13 Jbeta primers. Profiling relied on immunoSEQ multiplex PCR, and the TCRdb table lists in-frame clones only, not all of them. Of about 180,000 clones listed, around 80% were seen once; the top ten hold about 1.3%. CDR1 is LNHDA, CDR2 SQIVND, per germline (reference sequence). The CDR3 has 16 residues. The junction had 9 bases not matched to a gene; V was cut back by 5 bases and J by 4 bases. The TCR originated in a girl aged 5 to 17 in good health and CMV-seropositive. V and J are TRBV19 and TRBJ1-3; 9 bases are a match to TRBD1. Sequencing was carried out using PBMCs. The CDR3 DNA follows: TGTGCCAGTAGTCCTGGACAGGGGCTGGGGGGAAACACCATATATTTT. Encoded protein: CASSPGQGLGGNTIYF. Full variable domain (remainder filled in from reference TRBV19 and TRBJ1-3): DGGITQSPKYLFRKEGQNVTLSCEQNLNHDAMYWYRQDPGQGLRLIYYSQIVNDFQKGDIAEGYSVSREKKESFPLTVTSAQKNPTAFYLCASSPGQGLGGNTIYFGEGSWLTVV.